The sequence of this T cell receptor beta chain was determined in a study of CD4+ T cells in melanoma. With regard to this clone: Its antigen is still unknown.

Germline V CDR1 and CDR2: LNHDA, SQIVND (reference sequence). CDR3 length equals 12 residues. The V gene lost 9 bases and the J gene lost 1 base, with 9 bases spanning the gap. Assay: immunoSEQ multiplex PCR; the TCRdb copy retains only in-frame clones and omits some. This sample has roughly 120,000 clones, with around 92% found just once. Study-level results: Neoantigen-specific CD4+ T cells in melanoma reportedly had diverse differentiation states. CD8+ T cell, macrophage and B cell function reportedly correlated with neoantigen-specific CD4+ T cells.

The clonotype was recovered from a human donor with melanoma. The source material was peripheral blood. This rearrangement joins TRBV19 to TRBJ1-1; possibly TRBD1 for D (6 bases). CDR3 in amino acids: CASDRQNTEAFF. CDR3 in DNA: TGTGCCAGCGACAGGCAGAACACTGAAGCTTTCTTT.